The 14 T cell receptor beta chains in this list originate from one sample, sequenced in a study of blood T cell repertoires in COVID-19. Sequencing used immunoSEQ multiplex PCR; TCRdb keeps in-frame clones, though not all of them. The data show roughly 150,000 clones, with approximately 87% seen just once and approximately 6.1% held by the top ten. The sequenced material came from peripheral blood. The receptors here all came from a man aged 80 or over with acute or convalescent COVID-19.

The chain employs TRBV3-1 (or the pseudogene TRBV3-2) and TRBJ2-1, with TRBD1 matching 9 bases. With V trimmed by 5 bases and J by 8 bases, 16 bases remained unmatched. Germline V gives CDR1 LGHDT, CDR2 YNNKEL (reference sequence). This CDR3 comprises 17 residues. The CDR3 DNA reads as TGTGCCAGCAGCGAGGAAGGGGGACAGGGAGGGTTCGATGAGCAGTTCTTC. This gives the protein CASSEEGGQGGFDEQFF.

This chain's CDR3 is CASSLDARGDEKLFF. DNA of the CDR3: TGTGCCAGCAGCTTAGATGCCAGGGGAGACGAAAAACTGTTTTTT. This chain links TRBV7-6 with TRBJ1-4; a possible D gene is TRBD1 (6 bases). The CDR3 is made up of 15 amino acids. Per germline, CDR1 SGHVS and CDR2 FNYEAQ. The V and J ends lost 1 base and 8 bases respectively, with 14 bases between them.

CDR3 in DNA: TGTGCCAGCAGTCTAGGGACAATGATTCAGCCCCAGCATTTT. Its protein product is CASSLGTMIQPQHF. This sequence joins TRBV28 and TRBJ1-5; tentative D call: TRBD1 (6 bases). The V end was cut by 5 bases, the J end by 6 bases, with 14 bases between. The CDR3 is 14 residues long. The germline V gene has CDR1 MDHEN and CDR2 SYDVKM.

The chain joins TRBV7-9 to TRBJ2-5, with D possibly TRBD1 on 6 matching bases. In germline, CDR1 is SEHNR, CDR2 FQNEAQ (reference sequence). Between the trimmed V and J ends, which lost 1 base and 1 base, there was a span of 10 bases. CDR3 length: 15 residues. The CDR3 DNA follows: TGTGCCAGCAGCTTAGAGGGGGACGGCCAAGAGACCCAGTACTTC. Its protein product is CASSLEGDGQETQYF.

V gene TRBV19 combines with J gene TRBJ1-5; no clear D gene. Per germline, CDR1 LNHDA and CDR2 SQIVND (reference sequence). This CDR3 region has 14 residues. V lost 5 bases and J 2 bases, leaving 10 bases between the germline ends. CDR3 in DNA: TGTGCCAGTAGTTCGGGGTTCGGCAATCAGCCCCAGCATTTT. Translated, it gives CASSSGFGNQPQHF.

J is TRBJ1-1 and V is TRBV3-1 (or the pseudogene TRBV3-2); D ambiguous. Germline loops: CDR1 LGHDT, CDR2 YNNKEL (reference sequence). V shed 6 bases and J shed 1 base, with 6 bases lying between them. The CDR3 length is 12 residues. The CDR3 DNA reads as TGTGCCAGCAGACTACAGAACACTGAAGCTTTCTTT. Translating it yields CASRLQNTEAFF.

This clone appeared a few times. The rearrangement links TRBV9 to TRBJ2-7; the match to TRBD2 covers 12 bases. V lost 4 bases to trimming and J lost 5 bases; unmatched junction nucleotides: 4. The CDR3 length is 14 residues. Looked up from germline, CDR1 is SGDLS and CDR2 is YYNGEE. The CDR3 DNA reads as TGTGCCAGCAGCCCACTAGCGGGAGGTGACGAGCAGTACTTC. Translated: CASSPLAGGDEQYF. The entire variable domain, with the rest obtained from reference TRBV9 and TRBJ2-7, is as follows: DSGVTQTPKHLITATGQRVTLRCSPRSGDLSVYWYQQSLDQGLQFLIQYYNGEERAKGNILERFSAQQFPDLHSELNLSSLELGDSALYFCASSPLAGGDEQYFGPGTRLTVT.

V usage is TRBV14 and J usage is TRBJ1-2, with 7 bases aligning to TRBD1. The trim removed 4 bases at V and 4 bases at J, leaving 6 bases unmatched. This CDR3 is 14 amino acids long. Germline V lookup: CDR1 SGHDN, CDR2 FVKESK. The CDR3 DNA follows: TGTGCCAGCAGCCCCCAGGGGGGCTTCTATGGCTACACCTTC. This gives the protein CASSPQGGFYGYTF.

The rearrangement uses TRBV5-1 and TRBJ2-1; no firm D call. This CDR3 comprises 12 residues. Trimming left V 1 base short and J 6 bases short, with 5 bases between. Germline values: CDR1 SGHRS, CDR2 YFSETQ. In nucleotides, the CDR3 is TGCGCCAGCAGCTTGCCCTTCAATGAGCAGTTCTTC. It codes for CASSLPFNEQFF.

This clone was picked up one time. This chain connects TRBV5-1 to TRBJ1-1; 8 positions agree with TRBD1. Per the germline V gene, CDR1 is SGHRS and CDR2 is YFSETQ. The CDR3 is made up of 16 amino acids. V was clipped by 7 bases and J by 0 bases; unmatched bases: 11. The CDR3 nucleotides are TGCGCCAGCGGACCCGGGACAGGAAGGTTGAACACTGAAGCTTTCTTT. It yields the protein CASGPGTGRLNTEAFF.

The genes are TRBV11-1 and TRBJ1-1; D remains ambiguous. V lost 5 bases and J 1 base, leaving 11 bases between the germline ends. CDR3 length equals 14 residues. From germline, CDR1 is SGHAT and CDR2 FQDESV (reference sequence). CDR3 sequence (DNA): TGTGCCAGCAGCCAACCCTCTAGGAACACTGAAGCTTTCTTT. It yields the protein CASSQPSRNTEAFF.

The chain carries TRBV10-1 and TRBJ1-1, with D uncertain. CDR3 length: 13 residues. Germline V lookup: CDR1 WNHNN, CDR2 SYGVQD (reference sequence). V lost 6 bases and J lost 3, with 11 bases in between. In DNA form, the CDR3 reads TGCGCCAGCAGCCGGTTGCGGGACACTGAAGCTTTCTTT. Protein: CASSRLRDTEAFF.

This chain's CDR3 is CASSQGAGDGEQYF. DNA of the CDR3: TGTGCCAGCAGCCAAGGAGCAGGGGATGGCGAGCAGTACTTC. This chain uses TRBV4-2 with TRBJ2-7; weak D call: TRBD1 (6 bases). The germline V and J ends were trimmed by 1 base and 6 bases, with 13 bases remaining between them. The CDR3 has 14 residues. Germline CDR1 and CDR2: LGHNA and YNFKEQ.

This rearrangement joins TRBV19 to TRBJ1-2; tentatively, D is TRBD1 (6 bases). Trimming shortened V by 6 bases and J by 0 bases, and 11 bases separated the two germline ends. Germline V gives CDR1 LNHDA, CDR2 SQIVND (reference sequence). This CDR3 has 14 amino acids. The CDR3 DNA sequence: TGTGCCAGTAGATCCAGGGGAGCTAACTATGGCTACACCTTC. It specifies CASRSRGANYGYTF. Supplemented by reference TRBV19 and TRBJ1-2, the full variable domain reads DGGITQSPKYLFRKEGQNVTLSCEQNLNHDAMYWYRQDPGQGLRLIYYSQIVNDFQKGDIAEGYSVSREKKESFPLTVTSAQKNPTAFYLCASRSRGANYGYTFGSGTRLTVV.